This is a list of T cell receptor beta chains from one sample in a study of human T cells and chemical hapten exposure. MiXCR was run by TCRdb on the RACE reads, yielding one entry per CDR3 protein. Of over 50,000 distinct CDR3 sequences listed, around 10% are singletons. Source: whole blood, taken in connection with sensitization to the hapten diphenylcyclopropenone (DPC). Receptor source: a middle-aged woman with alopecia areata. Some clones in this sample may be carry-over from other donors' samples. Both conserved end residues are part of each CDR3. The order of the fields is J gene, V gene, CDR3 length, CDR3 protein.

>TRBJ2-5|TRBV29-1|10
CSVAWETQYF
>TRBJ1-5|TRBV5-6|15
CASSWGGMVNQPQHF
>TRBJ2-3|TRBV7-2|13
CVSSPLLRDTQYF
>TRBJ1-1|TRBV18|14
CASSPPGLNTEAFF
>TRBJ2-1|TRBV7-9|15
CASSTLAAPYNEQFF
>TRBJ2-5|TRBV5-1|14
CASSLREGQETQYF
>TRBJ1-4|TRBV28|17
CASSPLPAGATNEKLFF
>TRBJ1-2|TRBV5-4|12
CASSSGPDGYTF
>TRBJ1-1|TRBV20-1|15
CSAVGPRNGHTEAFF
>TRBJ1-4|TRBV6-2/TRBV6-3|12
CASNPVRGKLFF
>TRBJ2-3|TRBV18|16
CASSPGDTPSTDTQYF
>TRBJ2-3|TRBV12-3/TRBV12-4|16
CASSAYRTGSTDTQYF
>TRBJ2-5|TRBV28|19
CASSREGTRSQADQETQYF
>TRBJ2-1|TRBV11-2|18
CASSSSSRGSKSYNEQFF
>TRBJ2-7|TRBV4-3|13
CASSGDRGNEQYF
>TRBJ2-7|TRBV4-1|15
CASSGKTGSSYEQYF
>TRBJ2-2|TRBV10-2|12
CASSVGTGELFF
>TRBJ2-7|TRBV7-2|13
CASSNRGPYEQYF
>TRBJ1-1|TRBV5-1|17
CASSLPRTGGPNTEAFF
>TRBJ2-1|TRBV27|13
CASSRGNDNEQFF
>TRBJ1-2|TRBV7-9|14
CASSFFDAFYGYTF
>TRBJ2-2|TRBV7-9|11
CASSITEELFF
>TRBJ2-7|TRBV20-1|12
CSASQDTYEQYF
>TRBJ2-5|TRBV29-1|13
CSVGDGYQETQYF